This T cell receptor (beta chain) was profiled in a study of blood T cell repertoires in COVID-19. Study overall: Samples taken during acute and convalescent COVID-19 were collected in the United States, Italy and Spain. PBMCs, B-cell-depleted T cells, or T cells provided the cDNA or gDNA that made up the material.

Looked up from germline, CDR1 is SGHTA and CDR2 is FQGNSA. Unmatched junction bases numbered 11, after V lost 6 bases and J lost 7 bases. CDR3 size: 14 residues. As handled by the study authors: The authors estimated nucleated cell counts from reference gene primer amplification. Clones were read by immunoSEQ multiplex PCR, and TCRdb kept only the in-frame ones, dropping some. V, J and clone size are those of that table, while D and trimming were read from the DNA. The table lists around 68,000 clones, 70% to 85% of them singletons, with roughly a tenth in the top ten. V and J are TRBV7-2 and TRBJ2-7, with 8 bases identical to TRBD1. Sequenced material: peripheral blood. This TCR was sampled from a woman aged 50 to 60 with acute or convalescent COVID-19. CDR3 sequence (DNA): TGTGCCAGCAGTTACAGACAGGGGAGATTGGAGCAGTACTTC. This sequence encodes CASSYRQGRLEQYF.